These 27 T cell receptor beta chains were sequenced from one sample in a study of T cells in Graves' hyperthyroidism and ophthalmopathy. Researchers took RNA transcripts and amplified the TCR beta CDR3 regions from them. HTBI primers drove first-round RT-PCR of the TCR CDR3. A single record per CDR3 protein comes from TCRdb applying MiXCR to the multiplex PCR reads. In the table there are approximately 300,000 distinct CDR3 sequences, approximately 15% of which are singletons. Sequenced sample: blood. All receptors come from a woman in her sixties or seventies with Graves' ophthalmopathy.

This clonotype has at least ten counts. The chain has TRBV3-1 and TRBJ1-1; unclear D gene. CDR1 and CDR2 (germline): LGHDT, YNNKEL (reference sequence). CDR3 size: 13 residues. Between the trimmed V and J ends, which lost 1 base and 4 bases, there was a span of 7 bases. For the CDR3, the DNA is TGTGCCAGCAGCCAAGGGGGAGGCACTGAAGCTTTCTTT. Its protein product is CASSQGGGTEAFF.

This clonotype was seen at least ten times. The CDR3 region is CASSFYGRADTQYF. DNA for the CDR3: TGTGCCAGCAGTTTTTACGGGAGGGCAGATACGCAGTATTTT. The J gene is TRBJ2-3, the V gene TRBV27, with 8 positions matching TRBD2. This CDR3 region has 14 residues. V was pared by 3 bases and J by 4 bases, with 3 bases of the junction left unmatched. Germline V gene lookup returns CDR1 MNHEY and CDR2 SMNVEV (reference sequence).

This clonotype was counted at least ten times. The gene calls are TRBV2 and TRBJ2-2, with TRBD1 matching over 7 bases. The V and J ends lost 7 bases and 4 bases, in that order; junction bases with no gene match: 3. The V gene's germline CDR1 is SNHLY and CDR2 FYNNEI. This CDR3 has 13 residues. The CDR3 DNA is TGTGCCAGCACCCCAGGGGGCACCGGGGAGCTGTTTTTT. It specifies CASTPGGTGELFF.

This rearrangement joins TRBV2 to TRBJ2-3, with 8 bases matching TRBD1. Germline loops: CDR1 SNHLY, CDR2 FYNNEI. The CDR3 has 14 amino acids. V lost 8 bases to trimming and J lost 1 base; unmatched junction nucleotides: 5. DNA for the CDR3: TGTGCCAGCTTTGGACAGGGCCGCACAGATACGCAGTATTTT. This codes for CASFGQGRTDTQYF.

This chain connects TRBV4-3 to TRBJ2-1; D is undetermined. This CDR3 comprises 14 residues. In germline, CDR1 is LGHNA, CDR2 YSLEER. V was shortened by 0 bases and J by 10 bases, with 13 bases between the two germline ends. The CDR3 reads CASSQDRIAGEQFF. The CDR3 DNA follows: TGCGCCAGCAGCCAAGACCGGATAGCCGGAGAGCAGTTCTTC.

The table lists this clonotype with many counts. This rearrangement joins TRBV12-3 or TRBV12-4 to TRBJ2-3; D is unclear. CDR3 length: 14 amino acids. The ends were cut back, 6 bases at V and 2 bases at J, with 12 bases in the middle. This CDR3 is CASSRDHNTDTQYF. DNA of the CDR3: TGTGCCAGCAGCCGAGACCATAACACAGATACGCAGTATTTT.

There are a few counts of this clonotype. This chain uses TRBV3-1 with TRBJ2-2; the match to TRBD1 covers 7 bases. CDR3 length: 16 amino acids. Losses at the gene ends were 4 bases for V and 2 bases for J; bases not matched to a gene: 7. The V gene's germline CDR1 is LGHDT and CDR2 YNNKEL (reference sequence). The CDR3 is CASSPSDRINTGELFF. The CDR3 bases are TGTGCCAGCAGCCCCTCGGACAGGATAAACACCGGGGAGCTGTTTTTT.

This clonotype was seen repeatedly, ten times or more. This chain links TRBV28 with TRBJ2-7; a weak D match, TRBD2 (5 bases). This CDR3 region has 15 residues. Germline V gene sequence: CDR1 MDHEN, CDR2 SYDVKM. V was shortened by 3 bases and J by 1 base, with 13 bases between the two germline ends. The CDR3 here is CASSLAGGASYEQYF. CDR3 in DNA: TGTGCCAGCAGTTTGGCAGGAGGAGCTTCCTACGAGCAGTACTTC.

Worth noting for this clonotype: Germline and junction disagree at one end, which may indicate a read error. This rearrangement joins TRBV7-2 to TRBJ1-4; D remains unclear. CDR1 is SGHTA and CDR2 is FQGNSA in the germline V gene. CDR3 length: 13 residues. Written as DNA, the CDR3 is TGTTCCAGCACCCCCCGACCTTATGAAAAACTGTTTTTT. Protein sequence: CSSTPRPYEKLFF. Variable domain in full (rest from reference TRBV7-2 and TRBJ1-4): GAGVSQSPSNKVTEKGKDVELRCDPISGHTALYWYRQSLGQGLEFLIYFQGNSAPDKSGLPSDRFSAERTGGSVSTLTIQRTQQEDSAVYLCSSTPRPYEKLFFGSGTQLSVL.

In this sample, this clonotype turned up many times. The J gene is TRBJ1-1, the V gene TRBV10-3; D is unclear. Germline V gives CDR1 ENHRY, CDR2 SYGVKD. Trimming took off 8 bases at V and 3 bases at J, with 10 bases between the two ends. This CDR3 has 12 residues. The CDR3 spells CAIRREDTEAFF. The CDR3 region has the DNA TGTGCCATCCGGAGGGAGGACACTGAAGCTTTCTTT.

This clonotype was seen many times. The rearrangement uses TRBV12-3 or TRBV12-4 and TRBJ2-3; 7 positions agree with TRBD1. J was trimmed by 0 bases and V by 3 bases; bases with no gene match: 3. This CDR3 has 15 residues. The CDR3 nucleotides read TGTGCCAGCAGTTTGGGGACAGTGAGCACAGATACGCAGTATTTT. As protein: CASSLGTVSTDTQYF.

In this sample, this clonotype turned up many times. The genes are TRBV7-6 and TRBJ2-7; TRBD2 matches 15 bases. Germline lookup yields CDR1 SGHVS and CDR2 FNYEAQ. Germline trimming cut 4 bases from V and 4 bases from J; bases unmatched to any gene: 8. The length of the CDR3 is 17 residues. This CDR3 reads CASSSVGTSGGTYEQYF. The CDR3 region has the DNA TGTGCCAGCAGCTCCGTGGGGACTAGCGGGGGGACGTACGAGCAGTACTTC.

This clonotype was seen a few times. The rearrangement joins TRBV5-1 to TRBJ1-5; possible D gene TRBD1, 5 bases. Germline CDR1 reads SGHRS; CDR2 reads YFSETQ. V was cut by 0 bases and J by 5 bases, with 12 bases left in between. This CDR3 region has 15 residues. The DNA for the CDR3 is TGCGCCAGCAGCTTGGCCGGGGCAGGAGATCAGCCCCAGCATTTT. It specifies CASSLAGAGDQPQHF.

This clonotype was seen at least ten times. The chain couples TRBV24-1 to TRBJ2-5, with D possibly matching TRBD1 (5 bases). The CDR3 runs to 14 residues. Germline V gives CDR1 KGHDR, CDR2 SFDVKD. V was trimmed by 5 bases and J by 7 bases, leaving 16 bases between them. The CDR3 loop reads CATSVGHTSGTQYF. Here the CDR3 DNA reads TGTGCCACCAGTGTCGGACACACCTCAGGGACCCAGTACTTC.

This clonotype has at least ten counts. The chain recombines TRBV2 with TRBJ2-3; tentatively, D is TRBD2 (7 bases). Germline loops: CDR1 SNHLY, CDR2 FYNNEI. CDR3 length: 14 amino acids. Trimming pared 4 bases from V and 2 bases from J, leaving 10 bases between. The CDR3 coding sequence is TGTGCCAGCAGTGGGGGGGGCGACACAGATACGCAGTATTTT. Residues: CASSGGGDTDTQYF.

Concerning this clonotype: A much more abundant neighbour one base away suggests this may be a read error. The gene calls are TRBV20-1 and TRBJ1-2; 8 bases are a match to TRBD1. From germline, CDR1 is DFQATT and CDR2 SNEGSKA (reference sequence). This CDR3 has 13 residues. In nucleotides, the CDR3 is TGCGGTGCTCGAGGGACAGGCTCCTATGGCTACACCTTC. Amino acids: CGARGTGSYGYTF.

This clonotype appeared many times. This sequence joins TRBV7-2 and TRBJ2-5; TRBD2 is a possible D gene (6 bases). Germline V gene data show CDR1 as SGHTA and CDR2 as FQGNSA. Trimming pared 1 base from V and 9 bases from J, leaving 15 bases between. The CDR3 is made up of 14 amino acids. The CDR3 loop reads CASSLGGDSSSQYF. The CDR3, as DNA: TGTGCCAGCAGCTTAGGTGGGGACTCTTCCTCCCAGTACTTC.

The chain links TRBV6-8 to TRBJ2-7; D may be TRBD2 (6 bases). Germline V gene data show CDR1 as MNHGY and CDR2 as SAAAGT. This CDR3 comprises 14 residues. The germline V and J ends were trimmed by 6 bases and 3 bases, with 15 bases remaining between them. The CDR3 bases are TGTGCCAGCAGAGTGGGACTGGCCCTCTACGAGCAGTACTTC. Translating it yields CASRVGLALYEQYF.

The chain couples TRBV3-1 to TRBJ1-4; D gene uncertain. This CDR3 is built from 20 residues. Trimming shortened V by 1 base and J by 3 bases, and 24 bases separated the two germline ends. Germline V gives CDR1 LGHDT, CDR2 YNNKEL (reference sequence). CDR3 sequence reads: CASSQGATSKAPGANEKLFF. The CDR3, as DNA: TGTGCCAGCAGCCAAGGGGCGACAAGCAAGGCCCCGGGAGCTAATGAAAAACTGTTTTTT. The variable domain in full, with the rest retrieved from reference TRBV3-1 and TRBJ1-4, is DTAVSQTPKYLVTQMGNDKSIKCEQNLGHDTMYWYKQDSKKFLKIMFSYNNKELIINETVPNRFSPKSPDKAHLNLHINSLELGDSAVYFCASSQGATSKAPGANEKLFFGSGTQLSVL.

This clonotype came up a few times. The genes are TRBV12-3 or TRBV12-4 and TRBJ2-3; 9 bases fit TRBD1. The CDR3 is 16 residues long. V lost 4 bases to trimming and J lost 3 bases; unmatched junction nucleotides: 8. CDR3: CASSSWTGVGTDTQYF. The CDR3 DNA reads as TGTGCCAGCAGTTCCTGGACAGGGGTTGGGACAGATACGCAGTATTTT.

This clonotype was seen many times. This chain connects TRBV30 to TRBJ1-1; maybe TRBD1 (5 bases). The length of the CDR3 is 14 residues. Germline values: CDR1 GTSNPN, CDR2 SVGIG (reference sequence). Between the trimmed V and J ends, which lost 3 bases and 4 bases, there was a span of 15 bases. In DNA form, the CDR3 reads TGTGCCTGGAGCTTACGACAGACCCCCACTGAAGCTTTCTTT. This gives the protein CAWSLRQTPTEAFF.

The chain has TRBV4-3 and TRBJ1-4; no reliable D call. Germline V CDR1 and CDR2: LGHNA, YSLEER. V was pared by 1 base and J by 8 bases, with 5 bases between. The CDR3 extends over 12 amino acids. The CDR3 protein is CASSQVKEKLFF. CDR3 nucleotide sequence: TGCGCCAGCAGCCAAGTAAAAGAAAAACTGTTTTTT.

This clonotype has at least ten counts. V gene TRBV2 combines with J gene TRBJ1-6; D uncertain. The CDR3 contains 13 residues. The V gene's germline CDR1 is SNHLY and CDR2 FYNNEI. Trimming shortened V by 2 bases and J by 10 bases, and 9 bases separated the two germline ends. The CDR3 sequence: CASSESAPSPLHF. The CDR3 nucleotides are TGTGCCAGCAGTGAATCCGCTCCATCACCCCTCCACTTT. Looking up the rest from reference TRBV2 and TRBJ1-6 gives the full variable domain: EPEVTQTPSHQVTQMGQEVILRCVPISNHLYFYWYRQILGQKVEFLVSFYNNEISEKSEIFDDQFSVERPDGSNFTLKIRSTKLEDSAMYFCASSESAPSPLHFGNGTRLTVT.

This clonotype was observed a few times. The gene calls are TRBV10-2 and TRBJ1-2, with D possibly TRBD1 on 5 matching bases. The V gene lost 8 bases and the J gene lost 2 bases, with 12 bases spanning the gap. The CDR3 runs to 13 residues. Germline V gene lookup returns CDR1 WSHSY and CDR2 SAAADI. In nucleotides, the CDR3 is TGCGCCAGCCGTAAGGACATGAACTATGGCTACACCTTC. Its translation: CASRKDMNYGYTF.

With respect to this clonotype: At one end, the junction sequence differs from germline, possibly due to a read error. The chain has TRBV19 and TRBJ1-5; possibly TRBD1 for D (5 bases). This CDR3 region has 14 residues. Germline lookup yields CDR1 LNHDA and CDR2 SQIVND (reference sequence). The CDR3 sequence: CASTGGLSSQPQHF. CDR3 DNA sequence: TGTGCCAGTACCGGGGGACTTAGCAGTCAGCCCCAGCATTTT.

This clonotype was picked up many times. The V call is TRBV6-6, the J call TRBJ1-2, with D perhaps TRBD1 (5 bases). Germline V lookup: CDR1 MNHNY, CDR2 SVGAGI (reference sequence). Trimming pared 2 bases from V and 2 bases from J, leaving 12 bases between. The CDR3 loop spans 15 amino acids. The CDR3 is CASSYRRGGNYGYTF. As DNA, the CDR3 is TGTGCCAGCAGTTACCGAAGGGGAGGAAACTATGGCTACACCTTC.

This clonotype was detected a few times. J is TRBJ1-2 and V is TRBV29-1; 8 bases line up with TRBD1. This CDR3 has 15 residues. V lost 4 bases, J lost 8 bases, and 15 bases stayed unmatched. The germline gives CDR1 SQVTM, CDR2 ANQGSEA. The CDR3 loop reads CSVAPSLGTGAGYTF. The CDR3 DNA reads as TGCAGCGTTGCGCCTTCCCTTGGGACAGGAGCCGGCTACACCTTC.